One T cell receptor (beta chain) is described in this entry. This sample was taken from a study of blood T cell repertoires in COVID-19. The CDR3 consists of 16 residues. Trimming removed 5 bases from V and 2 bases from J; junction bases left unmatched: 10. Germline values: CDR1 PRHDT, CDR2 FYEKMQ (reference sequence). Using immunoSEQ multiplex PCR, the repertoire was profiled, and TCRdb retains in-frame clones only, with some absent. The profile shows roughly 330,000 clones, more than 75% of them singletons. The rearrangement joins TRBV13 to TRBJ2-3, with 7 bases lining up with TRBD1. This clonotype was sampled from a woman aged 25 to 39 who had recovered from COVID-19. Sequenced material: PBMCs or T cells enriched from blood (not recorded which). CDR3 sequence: CASSPRRQGSTDTQYF. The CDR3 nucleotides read TGTGCCAGCAGCCCCCGACGACAGGGATCCACAGATACGCAGTATTTT. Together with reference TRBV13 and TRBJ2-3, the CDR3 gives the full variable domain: AAGVIQSPRHLIKEKRETATLKCYPIPRHDTVYWYQQGPGQDPQFLISFYEKMQSDKGSIPDRFSAQQFSDYHSELNMSSLELGDSALYFCASSPRRQGSTDTQYFGPGTRLTVL.